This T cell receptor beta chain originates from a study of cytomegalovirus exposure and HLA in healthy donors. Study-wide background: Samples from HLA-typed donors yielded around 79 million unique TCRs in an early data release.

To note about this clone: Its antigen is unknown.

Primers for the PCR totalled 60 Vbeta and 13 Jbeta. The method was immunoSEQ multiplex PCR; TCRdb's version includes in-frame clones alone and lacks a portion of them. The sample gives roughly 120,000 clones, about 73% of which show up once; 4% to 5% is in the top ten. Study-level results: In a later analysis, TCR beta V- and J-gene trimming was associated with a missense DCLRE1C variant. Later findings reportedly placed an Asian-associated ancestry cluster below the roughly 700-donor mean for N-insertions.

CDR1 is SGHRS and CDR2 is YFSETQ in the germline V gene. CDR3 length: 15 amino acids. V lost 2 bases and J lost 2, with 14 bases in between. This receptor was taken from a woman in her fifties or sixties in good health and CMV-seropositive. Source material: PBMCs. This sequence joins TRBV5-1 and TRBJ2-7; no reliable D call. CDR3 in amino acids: CASSFGGDLPYEQYF. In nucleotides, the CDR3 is TGCGCCAGCAGCTTTGGCGGAGACCTCCCCTACGAGCAGTACTTC.